This entry is about one T cell receptor beta chain. The data belong to a study of blood T cell repertoires in COVID-19. V lost 6 bases, J lost 1 base, and 10 bases lay in between. CDR3 length: 13 residues. Germline V gives CDR1 LNHDA, CDR2 SQIVND (reference sequence). The protocol was immunoSEQ multiplex PCR, while the TCRdb copy is restricted to in-frame clones and leaves out a portion. The data show over 100,000 clones, around nine tenths seen once. The origin of this receptor is a middle-aged man with acute or convalescent COVID-19. This sequence joins TRBV19 and TRBJ2-7, with a weak D call TRBD1 (6 bases). Sequenced: peripheral blood. The CDR3 reads CASRVTGSYEQYF. CDR3 DNA: TGTGCCAGTAGAGTTACAGGGTCCTACGAGCAGTACTTC.